The 2 T cell receptor beta chains in this list originate from one sample, sequenced in a study of blood T cell repertoires in COVID-19. The assay was immunoSEQ multiplex PCR, and TCRdb's table has in-frame clones only and misses some. Here the sample spans about 220,000 clones, about 87% being singletons. Sequences were obtained from PBMCs or T cells enriched from blood (not recorded which). The origin of the receptors is a woman younger than 45 who had recovered from COVID-19.

V and J are TRBV19 and TRBJ2-2; 8 nucleotides match TRBD1. The germline V gene encodes CDR1 LNHDA and CDR2 SQIVND (reference sequence). CDR3 length equals 13 residues. Germline trimming cut 5 bases from V and 8 bases from J; bases unmatched to any gene: 4. The CDR3 region has the DNA TGTGCCAGTAGTTTCAGGGGGCCTGGGGAGCTGTTTTTT. Translating it yields CASSFRGPGELFF.

The chain recombines TRBV7-6 with TRBJ2-5; D is unresolved. In germline, CDR1 is SGHVS, CDR2 FNYEAQ. This CDR3 contains 14 residues. V lost 1 base and J 4 bases, leaving 10 bases between the germline ends. The CDR3, as DNA: TGTGCCAGCAGCTTAGGAGGCGGCGTAGAGACCCAGTACTTC. It is translated as CASSLGGGVETQYF.